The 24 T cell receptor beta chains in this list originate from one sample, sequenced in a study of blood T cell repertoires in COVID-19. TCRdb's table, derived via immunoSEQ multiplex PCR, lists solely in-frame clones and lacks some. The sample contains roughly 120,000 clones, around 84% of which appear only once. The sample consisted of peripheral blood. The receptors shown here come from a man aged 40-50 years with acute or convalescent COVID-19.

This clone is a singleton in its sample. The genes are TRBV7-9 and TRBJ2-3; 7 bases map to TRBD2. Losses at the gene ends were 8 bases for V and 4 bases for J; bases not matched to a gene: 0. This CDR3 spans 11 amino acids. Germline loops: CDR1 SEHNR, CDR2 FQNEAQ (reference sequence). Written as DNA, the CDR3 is TGTGCCAGCGGGAGGGCAGATACGCAGTATTTT. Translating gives CASGRADTQYF.

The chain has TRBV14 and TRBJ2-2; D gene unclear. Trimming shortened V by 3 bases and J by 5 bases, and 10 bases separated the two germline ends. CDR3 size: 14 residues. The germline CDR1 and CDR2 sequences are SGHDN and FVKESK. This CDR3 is CASSHFAGTGELFF. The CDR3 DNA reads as TGTGCCAGCAGCCACTTCGCCGGGACCGGGGAGCTGTTTTTT.

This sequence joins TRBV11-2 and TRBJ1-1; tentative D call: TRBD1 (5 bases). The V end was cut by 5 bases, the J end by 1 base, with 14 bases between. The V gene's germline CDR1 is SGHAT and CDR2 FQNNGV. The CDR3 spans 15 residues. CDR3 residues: CASSLYRQKNTEAFF. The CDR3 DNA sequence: TGTGCCAGCAGCCTCTATCGACAGAAGAACACTGAAGCTTTCTTT.

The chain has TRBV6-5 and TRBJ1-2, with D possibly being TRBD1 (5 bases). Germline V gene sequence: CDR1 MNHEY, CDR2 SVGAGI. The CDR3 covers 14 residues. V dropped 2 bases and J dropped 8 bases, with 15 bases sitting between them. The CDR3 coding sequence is TGTGCCAGCAGTTACCTCCCCCCCCAGGGAGGCTACACCTTC. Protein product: CASSYLPPQGGYTF.

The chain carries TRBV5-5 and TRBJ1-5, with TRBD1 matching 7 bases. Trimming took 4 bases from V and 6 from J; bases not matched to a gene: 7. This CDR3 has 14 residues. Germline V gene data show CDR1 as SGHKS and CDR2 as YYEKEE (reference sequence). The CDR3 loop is CASSQDRVPQPQHF. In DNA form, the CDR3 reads TGTGCCAGCAGCCAAGACAGGGTTCCTCAGCCCCAGCATTTT.

This chain's CDR3 is CASSEPFGNTIYF. The CDR3 DNA reads TGTGCCAGCAGTGAACCCTTTGGAAACACCATATATTTT. The chain uses TRBV6-1 and TRBJ1-3; D gene ambiguous. The V gene lost 2 bases and the J gene lost 3 bases, with 5 bases spanning the gap. This CDR3 spans 13 amino acids. Germline loops: CDR1 MNHNS, CDR2 SASEGT.

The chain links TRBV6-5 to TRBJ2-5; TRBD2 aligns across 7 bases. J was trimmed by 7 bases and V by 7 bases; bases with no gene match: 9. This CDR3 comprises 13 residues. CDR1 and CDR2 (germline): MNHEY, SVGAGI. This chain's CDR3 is CASTGGSGATQYF. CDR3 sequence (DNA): TGTGCCAGCACCGGGGGGTCCGGGGCGACCCAGTACTTC.

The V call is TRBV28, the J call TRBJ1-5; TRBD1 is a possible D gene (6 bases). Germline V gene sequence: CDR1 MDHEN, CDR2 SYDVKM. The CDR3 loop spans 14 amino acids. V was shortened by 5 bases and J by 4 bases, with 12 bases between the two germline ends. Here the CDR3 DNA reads TGTGCCAGCAGTCGACAAGGGGGTAATCAGCCCCAGCATTTT. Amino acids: CASSRQGGNQPQHF. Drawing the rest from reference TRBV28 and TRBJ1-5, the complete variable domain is DVKVTQSSRYLVKRTGEKVFLECVQDMDHENMFWYRQDPGLGLRLIYFSYDVKMKEKGDIPEGYSVSREKKERFSLILESASTNQTSMYLCASSRQGGNQPQHFGDGTRLSIL.

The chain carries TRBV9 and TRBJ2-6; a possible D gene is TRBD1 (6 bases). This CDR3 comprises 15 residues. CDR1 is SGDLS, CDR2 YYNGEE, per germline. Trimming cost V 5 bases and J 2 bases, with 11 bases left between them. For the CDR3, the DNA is TGTGCCAGCAGACAGGGTCTGGCTGGGGCCAACGTCCTGACTTTC. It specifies CASRQGLAGANVLTF.

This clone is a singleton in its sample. The CDR3 coding sequence is TGTGCCAGCAGCCCAGGGACTAGCGGGGTAGAGACCCAGTACTTC. As protein: CASSPGTSGVETQYF. The J gene is TRBJ2-5, the V gene TRBV13; TRBD2 matches at 13 bases. The V gene's germline CDR1 is PRHDT and CDR2 FYEKMQ (reference sequence). The CDR3 loop spans 15 amino acids. The V and J ends lost 5 bases and 4 bases, in that order; junction bases with no gene match: 4.

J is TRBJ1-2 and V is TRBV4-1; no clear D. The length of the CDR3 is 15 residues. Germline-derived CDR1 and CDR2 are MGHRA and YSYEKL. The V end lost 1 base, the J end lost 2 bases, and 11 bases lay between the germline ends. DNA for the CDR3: TGCGCCAGCAGCCAAGCGGCAGGAGGAAACTATGGCTACACCTTC. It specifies CASSQAAGGNYGYTF.

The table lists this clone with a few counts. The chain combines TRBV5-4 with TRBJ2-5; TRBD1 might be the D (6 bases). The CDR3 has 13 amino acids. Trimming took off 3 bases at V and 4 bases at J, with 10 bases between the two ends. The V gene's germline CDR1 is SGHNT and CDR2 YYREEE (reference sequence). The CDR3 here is CASSWGLGETQYF. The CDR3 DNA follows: TGTGCCAGCAGCTGGGGGCTAGGAGAGACCCAGTACTTC.

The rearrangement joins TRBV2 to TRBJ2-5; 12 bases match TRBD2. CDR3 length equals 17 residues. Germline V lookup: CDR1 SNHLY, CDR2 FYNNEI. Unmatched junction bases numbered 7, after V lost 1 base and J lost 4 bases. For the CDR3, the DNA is TGTGCCAGCAGTGAAGTGAGGCTAGCGGGGGGGCTAGAGACCCAGTACTTC. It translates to CASSEVRLAGGLETQYF.

CDR3 residues: CASSLGGSGRKDEQFF. DNA for the CDR3: TGTGCCAGCAGCTTAGGTGGTAGCGGGAGGAAAGATGAGCAGTTCTTC. The chain employs TRBV7-2 and TRBJ2-1; TRBD2 matches at 10 bases. Germline values: CDR1 SGHTA, CDR2 FQGNSA. V lost 1 base and J lost 8; bases outside the gene matches: 8. CDR3 length: 16 amino acids.

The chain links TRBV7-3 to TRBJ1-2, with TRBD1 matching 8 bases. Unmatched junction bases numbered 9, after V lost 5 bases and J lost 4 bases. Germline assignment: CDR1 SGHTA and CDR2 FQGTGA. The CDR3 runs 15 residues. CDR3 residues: CASSLGPGGGYGYTF. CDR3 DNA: TGTGCCAGCAGCCTTGGGCCAGGGGGCGGCTATGGCTACACCTTC.

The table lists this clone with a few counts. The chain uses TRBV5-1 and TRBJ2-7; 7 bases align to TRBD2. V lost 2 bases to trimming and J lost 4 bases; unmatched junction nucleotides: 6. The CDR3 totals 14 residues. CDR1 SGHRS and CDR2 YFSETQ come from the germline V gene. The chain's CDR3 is CASSFGGSLYEQYF. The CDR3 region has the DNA TGCGCCAGCAGCTTTGGCGGGAGTTTATACGAGCAGTACTTC.

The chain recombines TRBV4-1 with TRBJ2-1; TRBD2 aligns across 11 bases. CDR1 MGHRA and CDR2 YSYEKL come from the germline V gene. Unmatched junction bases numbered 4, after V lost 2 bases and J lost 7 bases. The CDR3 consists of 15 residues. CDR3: CASSQTSGGFNEQFF. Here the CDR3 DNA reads TGCGCCAGCAGCCAAACTAGCGGGGGTTTTAATGAGCAGTTCTTC.

This chain's CDR3 is CASSPILDGLAKNIQYF. CDR3 nucleotides: TGTGCCAGCAGCCCAATATTGGACGGACTAGCCAAAAACATTCAGTACTTC. The chain combines TRBV9 with TRBJ2-4; D possibly corresponds to TRBD2 (5 bases). Trimming removed 4 bases at V and 0 bases at J, with 17 bases between. The CDR3 is 17 residues long. Germline CDR1 is SGDLS and CDR2 is YYNGEE.

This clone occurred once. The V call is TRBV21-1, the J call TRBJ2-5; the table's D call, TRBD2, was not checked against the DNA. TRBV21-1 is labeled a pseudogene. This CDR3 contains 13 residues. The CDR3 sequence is CARLAGLEETQYF. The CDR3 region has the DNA TGTGCCAGGTTAGCGGGATTGGAAGAGACCCAGTACTTC.

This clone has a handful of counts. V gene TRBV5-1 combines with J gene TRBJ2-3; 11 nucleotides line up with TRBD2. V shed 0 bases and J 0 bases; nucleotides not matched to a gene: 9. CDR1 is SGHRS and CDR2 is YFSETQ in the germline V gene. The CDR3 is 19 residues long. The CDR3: CASSLDGRTSGFSTDTQYF. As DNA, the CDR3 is TGCGCCAGCAGCTTGGACGGGAGGACTAGCGGGTTTAGCACAGATACGCAGTATTTT.

CDR3 in DNA: TGTGCCAGCAGTTCCACCATCCCCGCAGGGCCCTCTAACTATGGCTACACCTTC. This gives the protein CASSSTIPAGPSNYGYTF. The chain has TRBV28 and TRBJ1-2, with a possible D match to TRBD1 (5 bases). The germline gives CDR1 MDHEN, CDR2 SYDVKM. The CDR3 runs 18 residues. Trimming stripped 4 bases from V and 0 bases from J, with 21 bases between.

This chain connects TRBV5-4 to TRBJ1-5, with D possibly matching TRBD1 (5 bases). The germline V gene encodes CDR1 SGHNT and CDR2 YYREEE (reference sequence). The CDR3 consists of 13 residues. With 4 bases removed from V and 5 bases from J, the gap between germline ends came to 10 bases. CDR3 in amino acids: CASSPGLYQPQHF. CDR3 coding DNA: TGTGCCAGCAGCCCAGGGTTGTATCAGCCCCAGCATTTT.

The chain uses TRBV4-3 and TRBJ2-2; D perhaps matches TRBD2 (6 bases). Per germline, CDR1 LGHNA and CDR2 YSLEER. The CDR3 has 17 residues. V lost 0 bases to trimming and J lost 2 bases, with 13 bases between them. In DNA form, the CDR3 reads TGCGCCAGCAGCCAAGAGCCATGGGGGGTCAACACCGGGGAGCTGTTTTTT. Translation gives CASSQEPWGVNTGELFF.

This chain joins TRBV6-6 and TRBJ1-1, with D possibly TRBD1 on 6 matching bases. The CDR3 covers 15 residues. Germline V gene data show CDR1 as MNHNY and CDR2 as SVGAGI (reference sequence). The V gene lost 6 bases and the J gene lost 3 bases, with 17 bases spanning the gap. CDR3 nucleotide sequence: TGTGCCAGCAGAAATACAGGGCTCGGGGACACTGAAGCTTTCTTT. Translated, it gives CASRNTGLGDTEAFF.